One sample yielded the 31 T cell receptor beta chains listed below, sequenced in a study of blood T cell repertoires in COVID-19. Only in-frame clones appear in the TCRdb table, and some are missing; sequencing was by immunoSEQ multiplex PCR. The repertoire holds fewer than 300,000 clones, roughly 90% seen once, with over 2% in the top ten. Sequencing was done on a sample of peripheral blood. The receptors stem from a woman aged 25 to 39 with COVID-19, enrolled during active disease.

This chain uses TRBV30 with TRBJ2-7; a weak D match, TRBD2 (6 bases). The CDR3 extends over 16 amino acids. The germline V gene encodes CDR1 GTSNPN and CDR2 SVGIG (reference sequence). Deletions cut 2 bases from V and 0 bases from J, with 17 bases between. CDR3 protein: CAWSRSGVAGSYEQYF. The CDR3 DNA reads as TGTGCCTGGAGTCGTTCGGGGGTGGCAGGCTCCTACGAGCAGTACTTC.

The chain carries TRBV6-1 and TRBJ1-5; D ambiguous. The CDR3 totals 14 residues. V lost 3 bases and J lost 0, with 6 bases in between. Germline loops: CDR1 MNHNS, CDR2 SASEGT. The CDR3 coding sequence is TGTGCCAGCAGTGATAGGAGTAGCAATCAGCCCCAGCATTTT. This translates into CASSDRSSNQPQHF.

V gene TRBV5-5 combines with J gene TRBJ2-3, with 7 bases aligning to TRBD1. Germline CDR1 and CDR2: SGHKS and YYEKEE (reference sequence). The V segment lost 1 base and the J segment 1 base; nucleotides outside the gene matches: 3. This CDR3 is built from 15 residues. CDR3 in amino acids: CASSLFTGGTDTQYF. In DNA form, the CDR3 reads TGTGCCAGCAGCTTGTTTACAGGGGGCACAGATACGCAGTATTTT.

V is TRBV5-4 and J is TRBJ1-1, with D hard to call. Looked up from germline, CDR1 is SGHNT and CDR2 is YYREEE (reference sequence). V was clipped by 4 bases and J by 8 bases, with 12 bases between them. CDR3 size: 12 residues. Here the CDR3 DNA reads TGTGCCAGCAGCCACAAAGCGGGAGAAGCTTTCTTT. It yields the protein CASSHKAGEAFF.

The chain couples TRBV5-4 to TRBJ2-5, with D possibly matching TRBD2 (6 bases). The CDR3 extends over 14 amino acids. In germline, CDR1 is SGHNT, CDR2 YYREEE (reference sequence). Trimming took off 0 bases at V and 3 bases at J, with 9 bases between the two ends. CDR3 amino acids: CASSLGSGKETQYF. The CDR3 DNA follows: TGTGCCAGCAGCTTGGGTAGCGGAAAAGAGACCCAGTACTTC.

V is TRBV5-1 and J is TRBJ2-3, with 8 bases fitting TRBD1. The V gene's germline CDR1 is SGHRS and CDR2 YFSETQ. Unmatched junction bases numbered 5, after V lost 4 bases and J lost 4 bases. The CDR3 has 14 residues. DNA of the CDR3: TGCGCCAGCAGCACCGCGGACAGGGCAGATACGCAGTATTTT. It yields the protein CASSTADRADTQYF.

This clone was observed once. This CDR3 is also generated by other DNA sequences in the sample. The rearrangement uses TRBV5-1 and TRBJ1-2, with 7 bases matching TRBD1. This CDR3 comprises 14 residues. V was pared by 3 bases and J by 0 bases, with 2 bases of the junction left unmatched. Germline V gene data show CDR1 as SGHRS and CDR2 as YFSETQ. CDR3 in amino acids: CASSSGTANYGYTF. The CDR3 nucleotides are TGCGCCAGCAGCTCTGGGACAGCTAACTATGGCTACACCTTC.

The chain links TRBV27 to TRBJ2-7, with 8 positions matching TRBD2. Germline CDR1 reads MNHEY; CDR2 reads SMNVEV (reference sequence). The CDR3 loop spans 13 amino acids. V shed 5 bases and J 7 bases; nucleotides not matched to a gene: 7. CDR3 in amino acids: CASSPGGAGEQYF. Here the CDR3 DNA reads TGTGCCAGCAGTCCGGGAGGGGCGGGGGAGCAGTACTTC.

As DNA, the CDR3 is TGTGCCAGCAGCCTTTGGGACAGGGGTAACTCCTATAATTCACCCCTCCACTTT. Its protein is CASSLWDRGNSYNSPLHF. This chain joins TRBV28 and TRBJ1-6; 10 bases are a match to TRBD1. Germline V gives CDR1 MDHEN, CDR2 SYDVKM. J lost 0 bases, V lost 6 bases, and 8 bases had no gene match. The CDR3 is 18 residues long. The full variable domain, its missing parts supplied by reference TRBV28 and TRBJ1-6, is DVKVTQSSRYLVKRTGEKVFLECVQDMDHENMFWYRQDPGLGLRLIYFSYDVKMKEKGDIPEGYSVSREKKERFSLILESASTNQTSMYLCASSLWDRGNSYNSPLHFGNGTRLTVT.

The rearrangement links TRBV5-1 to TRBJ2-3, with 12 bases identical to TRBD2. Trimming removed 7 bases from V and 5 bases from J; junction bases left unmatched: 5. The CDR3 has 14 amino acids. Germline V gene lookup returns CDR1 SGHRS and CDR2 YFSETQ. The CDR3 sequence is CASGTSGLIDTQYF. CDR3 nucleotide sequence: TGCGCCAGCGGGACTAGCGGGCTTATAGATACGCAGTATTTT. Supplemented by reference TRBV5-1 and TRBJ2-3, the full variable domain reads KAGVTQTPRYLIKTRGQQVTLSCSPISGHRSVSWYQQTPGQGLQFLFEYFSETQRNKGNFPGRFSGRQFSNSRSEMNVSTLELGDSALYLCASGTSGLIDTQYFGPGTRLTVL.

This clone has a single count. V and J are TRBV19 and TRBJ1-6; 7 nucleotides match TRBD1. The CDR3 totals 14 residues. V shed 6 bases and J 8 bases; nucleotides not matched to a gene: 7. Germline-derived CDR1 and CDR2 are LNHDA and SQIVND (reference sequence). CDR3 in DNA: TGTGCCAGTAGGATTGGGACAGCTCATTCACCCCTCCACTTT. Translating it yields CASRIGTAHSPLHF.

The chain links TRBV5-1 to TRBJ2-6; 9 bases match TRBD1. J lost 0 bases, V lost 2 bases, and 6 bases had no gene match. The germline gives CDR1 SGHRS, CDR2 YFSETQ. This CDR3 spans 18 amino acids. Here the CDR3 reads CASSFSGTGTSGANVLTF. As DNA, the CDR3 is TGCGCCAGCAGCTTCTCTGGGACAGGGACCTCTGGGGCCAACGTCCTGACTTTC.

The chain recombines TRBV5-1 with TRBJ2-5; 11 positions agree with TRBD1. The germline V gene encodes CDR1 SGHRS and CDR2 YFSETQ. The CDR3 has 14 residues. The V gene end was trimmed by 3 bases and the J gene end by 4 bases; junction bases not matched to a gene: 2. The CDR3 DNA follows: TGCGCCAGCAGCTCGGGACAGGGGGTAGAGACCCAGTACTTC. Translation gives CASSSGQGVETQYF.

The rearrangement joins TRBV25-1 to TRBJ1-1; possibly TRBD1 for D (5 bases). Germline assignment: CDR1 MGHDK and CDR2 SYGVNS. This CDR3 comprises 17 residues. Between the trimmed V and J ends, which lost 0 bases and 3 bases, there was a span of 17 bases. The CDR3 nucleotides are TGTGCCAGCAGTGAATATTGTTGGGGCGCGGTAGACACTGAAGCTTTCTTT. Encoded protein: CASSEYCWGAVDTEAFF.

The V and J genes are TRBV3-1 (or the pseudogene TRBV3-2) and TRBJ2-6, with a possible D match to TRBD1 (6 bases). The length of the CDR3 is 21 residues. Germline lookup yields CDR1 LGHDT and CDR2 YNNKEL (reference sequence). V lost 0 bases and J 0 bases, leaving 21 bases between the germline ends. CDR3 sequence: CASSQDSAVTGWYSGANVLTF. In DNA form, the CDR3 reads TGTGCCAGCAGCCAAGACTCAGCTGTCACAGGGTGGTACTCTGGGGCCAACGTCCTGACTTTC.

The V gene is TRBV4-1, the J gene TRBJ1-3, with D unclear. Germline CDR1 is MGHRA and CDR2 is YSYEKL. V was clipped by 5 bases and J by 2 bases, with 13 bases between them. CDR3 length: 15 amino acids. This CDR3 reads CASSESAGTGNTIYF. The CDR3, as DNA: TGCGCCAGCAGCGAATCCGCCGGGACTGGAAACACCATATATTTT.

The genes are TRBV5-1 and TRBJ1-4; 7 bases fit TRBD1. Germline lookup yields CDR1 SGHRS and CDR2 YFSETQ. V dropped 4 bases and J dropped 7; count of bases not matched to a gene: 10. CDR3 length equals 15 residues. This CDR3 is CASSRTGESTEKLFF. The CDR3, as DNA: TGCGCCAGCAGCCGAACAGGGGAATCAACTGAAAAACTGTTTTTT.

The chain combines TRBV27 with TRBJ2-3; no definite D call. Germline V gene sequence: CDR1 MNHEY, CDR2 SMNVEV (reference sequence). The CDR3 loop spans 16 amino acids. V gave up 6 bases and J gave up 2 bases, with 18 bases separating them. The CDR3 spells CASSLRLGAYTDTQYF. As DNA, the CDR3 is TGTGCCAGCAGCCTAAGACTCGGCGCATACACAGATACGCAGTATTTT.

CDR3 sequence: CASSPQTGEGETQYF. The DNA of the CDR3 is TGCGCCAGCAGCCCTCAGACAGGGGAGGGAGAGACCCAGTACTTC. The V call is TRBV5-1, the J call TRBJ2-5; D may be TRBD1 (8 bases). V was cut by 4 bases and J by 4 bases, with 17 bases left in between. The CDR3 runs to 15 residues. Germline CDR1 reads SGHRS; CDR2 reads YFSETQ.

This CDR3 reads CASSLASGLNTEAFF. For the CDR3, the DNA is TGCGCCAGCAGCTTGGCCTCAGGTTTGAACACTGAAGCTTTCTTT. V usage is TRBV5-1 and J usage is TRBJ1-1; no firm D call. This CDR3 region has 15 residues. Looked up from germline, CDR1 is SGHRS and CDR2 is YFSETQ. Trimming pared 0 bases from V and 0 bases from J, leaving 9 bases between.

Only one count was recorded for this clone. The rearrangement joins TRBV25-1 to TRBJ2-3; 7 positions match TRBD1. Per germline, CDR1 MGHDK and CDR2 SYGVNS. This CDR3 spans 14 amino acids. With 8 bases clipped from V and 6 bases from J, the junction kept 11 bases outside the gene matches. Here the CDR3 DNA reads TGTGCCAGCGCAAAACAGGGGCCCGTGGATACGCAGTATTTT. Amino acids: CASAKQGPVDTQYF.

The rearrangement joins TRBV6-5 to TRBJ1-3; 11 bases align to TRBD1. Unmatched junction bases numbered 5, after V lost 7 bases and J lost 3 bases. Germline assignment: CDR1 MNHEY and CDR2 SVGAGI. The CDR3 is 15 amino acids. The CDR3 region has the DNA TGTGCCAGCACCGAGGACAGGGGGCTTGGAAACACCATATATTTT. Protein: CASTEDRGLGNTIYF.

About this clone: Sequence at one end of the junction differs from germline and may be a read error. The rearrangement links TRBV19 to TRBJ2-5, with 8 bases identical to TRBD1. The CDR3 is 14 amino acids. The germline V gene encodes CDR1 LNHDA and CDR2 SQIVND (reference sequence). CDR3 region: CASSLDYRGETQYF. CDR3 DNA: TGTGCCAGTAGTTTAGATTACAGGGGGGAGACCCAGTACTTC.

This chain links TRBV6-6 with TRBJ2-5, with 8 bases matching TRBD1. The ends lost 6 bases at V and 3 bases at J; junction bases unmatched: 9. The CDR3 loop spans 15 amino acids. Germline assignment: CDR1 MNHNY and CDR2 SVGAGI (reference sequence). Here the CDR3 reads CASRVARDRKETQYF. The CDR3 DNA reads as TGTGCCAGCAGGGTAGCCCGGGACAGGAAAGAGACCCAGTACTTC.

The chain is built from TRBV28 and TRBJ1-5, with 7 bases that match TRBD1. Germline V gene lookup returns CDR1 MDHEN and CDR2 SYDVKM. V was clipped by 2 bases and J by 3 bases; unmatched bases: 7. This CDR3 contains 16 residues. CDR3 in DNA: TGTGCCAGCAGTTTACACCGTGGACAGGTCAATCAGCCCCAGCATTTT. As protein: CASSLHRGQVNQPQHF.

The rearrangement uses TRBV2 and TRBJ2-7, with 8 bases identical to TRBD2. CDR3 length equals 17 residues. V lost 0 bases, J lost 1 base, and 8 bases stayed unmatched. Per the germline V gene, CDR1 is SNHLY and CDR2 is FYNNEI. The CDR3 protein is CASSEAVLAARSYEQYF. In nucleotides, the CDR3 is TGTGCCAGCAGTGAAGCAGTACTAGCGGCCAGATCCTACGAGCAGTACTTC.

The V gene is TRBV10-1, the J gene TRBJ2-2, with D possibly TRBD2 on 5 matching bases. CDR1 and CDR2 (germline): WNHNN, SYGVQD (reference sequence). The germline V and J ends were trimmed by 3 bases and 5 bases, with 10 bases remaining between them. The CDR3 runs 14 residues. CDR3 nucleotide sequence: TGCGCCAGCAGTGACTCCGGGGATACCGGGGAGCTGTTTTTT. It is translated as CASSDSGDTGELFF.

The chain uses TRBV7-9 and TRBJ1-3, with a possible D match to TRBD1 (6 bases). The CDR3 sequence is 15 residues long. V lost 5 bases to trimming and J lost 4 bases, with 15 bases between them. From germline, CDR1 is SEHNR and CDR2 FQNEAQ (reference sequence). The CDR3 DNA reads as TGTGCCAGCAGCCAATACAGGGCAGGAGGAAACACCATATATTTT. It is translated as CASSQYRAGGNTIYF.

V usage is TRBV10-2 and J usage is TRBJ1-4; possible D gene TRBD1, 6 bases. CDR3 size: 15 residues. The germline V and J ends were trimmed by 3 bases and 1 base, with 9 bases remaining between them. The V gene's germline CDR1 is WSHSY and CDR2 SAAADI. The CDR3 region is CASSDRGGTNEKLFF. CDR3 DNA sequence: TGCGCCAGCAGTGATAGAGGGGGAACTAATGAAAAACTGTTTTTT.

The chain employs TRBV3-1 (or the pseudogene TRBV3-2) and TRBJ1-3; no reliable D call. The germline V and J ends were trimmed by 2 bases and 0 bases, with 8 bases remaining between them. The CDR3 is made up of 15 amino acids. Germline V lookup: CDR1 LGHDT, CDR2 YNNKEL (reference sequence). The DNA of the CDR3 is TGTGCCAGCAGCCAATTACATGACTCTGGAAACACCATATATTTT. The encoded protein is CASSQLHDSGNTIYF.

The genes are TRBV2 and TRBJ1-2; TRBD1 aligns across 10 bases. Germline-derived CDR1 and CDR2 are SNHLY and FYNNEI. With 7 bases clipped from V and 4 bases from J, the junction kept 9 bases outside the gene matches. The CDR3 has 15 residues. CDR3 residues: CASTRDRGVSYGYTF. DNA of the CDR3: TGTGCCAGCACTCGGGACAGGGGTGTCAGCTATGGCTACACCTTC.